One sample yielded the 18 T cell receptor beta chains listed below, sequenced in a study of a mutant IDH1 vaccine in newly diagnosed glioma. The antigens of these receptors remain unknown. TCRdb keeps only in-frame clones here, not all; method: immunoSEQ multiplex PCR. This sample has 50,000 to 70,000 clones; around 83% occur once, and the top ten carry 3.2%. Time point in this sample: week 47, end of study. A single vaccine dose contained 300 ug of mutant IDH1 20-mer peptide, and topical imiquimod was used with it. Sequencing was performed on PBMCs, taken from a glioma patient whose treatment included an IDH1 peptide vaccine. These receptors were taken from a woman between 45 and 65 years old with glioma.

The V and J genes are TRBV7-4 and TRBJ1-5; a possible D gene is TRBD1 (5 bases). The germline V gene encodes CDR1 SGHVT and CDR2 SQSDAQ. The V gene lost 1 base and the J gene lost 5 bases, with 6 bases spanning the gap. There are 13 residues in the CDR3. The CDR3 here is CASSLEGHQPQHF. The CDR3 DNA sequence: TGTGCCAGCAGCTTAGAGGGGCATCAGCCCCAGCATTTT.

The gene calls are TRBV6-1 and TRBJ1-5; D may be TRBD1 (6 bases). V was clipped by 1 base and J by 2 bases, with 15 bases between them. The CDR3 is 17 amino acids. Germline V gene sequence: CDR1 MNHNS, CDR2 SASEGT. Written as DNA, the CDR3 is TGTGCCAGCAGTGAAGGGCGGACAGCCCGAGGCAATCAGCCCCAGCATTTT. This gives the protein CASSEGRTARGNQPQHF.

The gene calls are TRBV19 and TRBJ2-5; D unresolved. The CDR3 is 15 amino acids. CDR1 and CDR2 from the germline V gene are LNHDA and SQIVND (reference sequence). V gave up 7 bases and J gave up 4 bases, with 19 bases separating them. This chain's CDR3 is CASTTRDRGLETQYF. The CDR3 DNA follows: TGTGCCAGTACCACAAGAGACCGTGGGCTAGAGACCCAGTACTTC.

The rearrangement links TRBV29-1 to TRBJ2-3, with 9 bases fitting TRBD1. V trimming: 5 bases; J trimming: 2 bases; junction bases outside the gene matches: 8. Germline assignment: CDR1 SQVTM and CDR2 ANQGSEA. This CDR3 comprises 15 residues. The CDR3 sequence is CSVNPGQGDTDTQYF. The CDR3 nucleotides read TGCAGCGTTAATCCGGGACAGGGAGACACAGATACGCAGTATTTT.

The rearrangement links TRBV7-9 to TRBJ1-1; unclear D gene. V gave up 1 base and J gave up 1 base, with 4 bases separating them. Germline V gives CDR1 SEHNR, CDR2 FQNEAQ (reference sequence). The CDR3 sequence is 13 residues long. CDR3 sequence: CASSLEPNTEAFF. Here the CDR3 DNA reads TGTGCCAGCAGCTTAGAGCCGAACACTGAAGCTTTCTTT.

In this sample, this clone turned up a few times. One end of the junction varies from germline; a read error may be responsible. V and J are TRBV11-3 and TRBJ2-2; D remains ambiguous. The CDR3 loop spans 16 amino acids. Germline CDR1 and CDR2: SGHNT and YENEEA. The chain's CDR3 is CASSLVGGKNPGELFF. The DNA of the CDR3 is TGTGCCAGCAGCTTAGTAGGTGGGAAGAACCCCGGGGAGCTGTTTTTT. The whole variable domain, filled in from reference TRBV11-3 and TRBJ2-2, reads EAGVVQSPRYKIIEKKQPVAFWCNPISGHNTLYWYLQNLGQGPELLIRYENEEAVDDSQLPKDRFSAERLKGVDSTLKIQPAELGDSAVYLCASSLVGGKNPGELFFGEGSRLTVL.

The chain combines TRBV19 with TRBJ2-1; a weak D match, TRBD1 (6 bases). V lost 6 bases to trimming and J lost 4 bases, with 10 bases between them. The CDR3 loop spans 13 amino acids. Germline CDR1 reads LNHDA; CDR2 reads SQIVND (reference sequence). The CDR3 coding sequence is TGTGCCAGTAGGTTCGGACAGTACAATGAGCAGTTCTTC. Translation gives CASRFGQYNEQFF.

The chain combines TRBV27 with TRBJ1-1, with TRBD1 matching 9 bases. The V gene end was trimmed by 6 bases and the J gene end by 10 bases; junction bases not matched to a gene: 12. Germline CDR1 MNHEY, CDR2 SMNVEV (reference sequence). CDR3 length: 14 residues. CDR3 residues: CASRTAIGTGRAFF. As DNA, the CDR3 is TGTGCCAGCAGGACCGCCATAGGGACAGGGAGAGCTTTCTTT.

V is TRBV29-1 and J is TRBJ1-2, with a possible D match to TRBD1 (6 bases). Trimming stripped 4 bases from V and 5 bases from J, with 17 bases between. The CDR3 consists of 14 residues. The germline V gene encodes CDR1 SQVTM and CDR2 ANQGSEA. The CDR3 reads CSVGGTTRGYGYTF. DNA for the CDR3: TGCAGCGTTGGGGGGACAACCCGTGGATATGGCTACACCTTC.

V gene TRBV7-2 combines with J gene TRBJ2-5, with D hard to call. CDR1 SGHTA and CDR2 FQGNSA come from the germline V gene. Trimming pared 4 bases from V and 5 bases from J, leaving 8 bases between. This CDR3 is built from 12 residues. The CDR3 here is CASSYGGETQYF. In DNA, the CDR3 is TGTGCCAGCAGCTACGGTGGGGAGACCCAGTACTTC. Based on the CDR3 plus reference TRBV7-2 and TRBJ2-5, the full variable domain is GAGVSQSPSNKVTEKGKDVELRCDPISGHTALYWYRQSLGQGLEFLIYFQGNSAPDKSGLPSDRFSAERTGGSVSTLTIQRTQQEDSAVYLCASSYGGETQYFGPGTRLLVL.

The CDR3 loop reads CASSLSSGNTEAFF. CDR3 sequence (DNA): TGTGCCAGCAGCTTAAGTTCTGGGAACACTGAAGCTTTCTTT. The chain uses TRBV7-3 and TRBJ1-1; unclear D gene. The CDR3 runs 14 residues. From germline, CDR1 is SGHTA and CDR2 FQGTGA. Trimming stripped 1 base from V and 1 base from J, with 7 bases between.

The chain links TRBV9 to TRBJ2-3; D gene unclear. This CDR3 is 11 amino acids long. CDR1 and CDR2 from the germline V gene are SGDLS and YYNGEE. Deletions cut 7 bases from V and 3 bases from J, with 6 bases between. CDR3 loop: CASGNTDTQYF. For the CDR3, the DNA is TGTGCCAGCGGAAATACAGATACGCAGTATTTT.

The chain employs TRBV27 and TRBJ2-7; D may correspond to TRBD1 or TRBD2 (5 bases each). Trimming stripped 0 bases from V and 7 bases from J, with 16 bases between. Per the germline V gene, CDR1 is MNHEY and CDR2 is SMNVEV (reference sequence). CDR3 size: 15 residues. Written as DNA, the CDR3 is TGTGCCAGCAGTTTATCGAGGGGTCGACCGGGGGAGCAGTACTTC. Its translation is CASSLSRGRPGEQYF.

The chain has TRBV30 and TRBJ1-1; D is uncertain. Between the trimmed V and J ends, which lost 4 bases and 3 bases, there was a span of 9 bases. Germline V gene sequence: CDR1 GTSNPN, CDR2 SVGIG (reference sequence). The CDR3 consists of 12 residues. The DNA for the CDR3 is TGTGCCTGGATCAAGGGTGACACTGAAGCTTTCTTT. Amino acid sequence: CAWIKGDTEAFF.

The rearrangement uses TRBV5-6 and TRBJ1-1; D perhaps matches TRBD1 (5 bases). The CDR3 runs to 13 residues. Germline CDR1 and CDR2: SGHDT and YYEEEE. Trimming removed 5 bases from V and 1 base from J, with 9 bases in between. The CDR3: CASRKTANTEAFF. The CDR3 DNA sequence: TGTGCCAGCAGGAAGACAGCGAACACTGAAGCTTTCTTT.

The J gene is TRBJ2-7, the V gene TRBV11-3, with D perhaps TRBD2 (6 bases). Trimming stripped 1 base from V and 5 bases from J, with 21 bases between. CDR1 SGHNT and CDR2 YENEEA come from the germline V gene. CDR3 length: 17 residues. CDR3 amino acids: CASSLVGGSGRGNEQYF. The DNA of the CDR3 is TGTGCCAGCAGCTTAGTGGGGGGTTCAGGCCGCGGGAACGAGCAGTACTTC.

This clone was counted once. The chain links TRBV9 to TRBJ2-2; 8 bases align to TRBD1. The CDR3 has 16 residues. Germline V gene data show CDR1 as SGDLS and CDR2 as YYNGEE. The junction had 8 bases not matched to a gene; V was cut back by 3 bases and J by 4 bases. The CDR3 coding sequence is TGTGCCAGCAGCGGGAGACAGGGGATGATCACCGGGGAGCTGTTTTTT. Protein: CASSGRQGMITGELFF.

The rearrangement uses TRBV5-1 and TRBJ2-2; a weak D match, TRBD2 (5 bases). V lost 0 bases, J lost 5 bases, and 11 bases lay in between. Germline lookup yields CDR1 SGHRS and CDR2 YFSETQ. This CDR3 is 15 amino acids long. Here the CDR3 DNA reads TGCGCCAGCAGCTTGGGCGGCTCGGGGACCGGGGAGCTGTTTTTT. The encoded protein is CASSLGGSGTGELFF.